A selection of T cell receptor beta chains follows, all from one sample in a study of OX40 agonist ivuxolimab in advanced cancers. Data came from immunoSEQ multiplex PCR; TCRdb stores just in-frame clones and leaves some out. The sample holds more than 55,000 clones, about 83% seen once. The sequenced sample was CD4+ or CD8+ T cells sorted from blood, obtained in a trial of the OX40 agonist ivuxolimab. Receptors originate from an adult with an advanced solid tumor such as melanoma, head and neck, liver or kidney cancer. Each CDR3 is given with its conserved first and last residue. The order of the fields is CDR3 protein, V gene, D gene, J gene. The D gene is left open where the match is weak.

cdr3_aa: CSVEVGSVYGYTF
v_call: TRBV29-1
d_call: .
j_call: TRBJ1-2

cdr3_aa: CASSLDLSGGNTIYF
v_call: TRBV7-2
d_call: .
j_call: TRBJ1-3

cdr3_aa: CASSPRGKGGDGEQYF
v_call: TRBV18
d_call: .
j_call: TRBJ2-7

cdr3_aa: CASSLIPLF
v_call: TRBV7-2
d_call: .
j_call: TRBJ1-2

cdr3_aa: CASSLSGGVYEQYF
v_call: TRBV5-6
d_call: TRBD2
j_call: TRBJ2-7

cdr3_aa: CASSQDWQGSYEQYF
v_call: TRBV4-2
d_call: .
j_call: TRBJ2-7

cdr3_aa: CAWMSGNTIYF
v_call: TRBV30
d_call: .
j_call: TRBJ1-3

cdr3_aa: CASRPNGPPGSPLHF
v_call: TRBV2
d_call: .
j_call: TRBJ1-6

cdr3_aa: CASSGMGMHEHYGYTF
v_call: TRBV2
d_call: .
j_call: TRBJ1-2

cdr3_aa: CAISDDHTRWDTQYF
v_call: TRBV10-3
d_call: .
j_call: TRBJ2-3

cdr3_aa: CASSSAGAGETQYF
v_call: TRBV7-6
d_call: TRBD2
j_call: TRBJ2-5

cdr3_aa: CASSWDTTGEQFF
v_call: TRBV5-4
d_call: .
j_call: TRBJ2-1

cdr3_aa: CASRGQHRTDTQYF
v_call: TRBV27
d_call: TRBD1
j_call: TRBJ2-3

cdr3_aa: CASSARDRGRRDEQYF
v_call: TRBV9
d_call: TRBD1
j_call: TRBJ2-7

cdr3_aa: CASSLVASGDTQYF
v_call: TRBV5-4
d_call: TRBD2
j_call: TRBJ2-3

cdr3_aa: CASSLFAEKLFF
v_call: TRBV11-2
d_call: .
j_call: TRBJ1-4

cdr3_aa: CASSPHPGQGASTEAFF
v_call: TRBV7-3
d_call: TRBD1
j_call: TRBJ1-1

cdr3_aa: CASSKGQGFADEQFF
v_call: TRBV5-6
d_call: TRBD1
j_call: TRBJ2-1

cdr3_aa: CARSPTGMGNTIYF
v_call: TRBV5-4
d_call: TRBD1
j_call: TRBJ1-3

cdr3_aa: CASSRTWARGSQPQHF
v_call: TRBV4-1
d_call: .
j_call: TRBJ1-5

cdr3_aa: CASSPLALGAYNSPLHF
v_call: TRBV5-1
d_call: .
j_call: TRBJ1-6

cdr3_aa: CASSWASGGHQPQHF
v_call: TRBV2
d_call: TRBD1
j_call: TRBJ1-5